Listed below are T cell receptor beta chains from one sample, sequenced in a study of OX40 agonist ivuxolimab in advanced cancers. Assay used: immunoSEQ multiplex PCR; TCRdb lists only in-frame clones, some missing. Seen here are about 48,000 clones, roughly 84% observed once, and the top ten hold roughly a tenth. Sequenced material: CD4+ or CD8+ T cells sorted from blood, taken in a trial of the OX40 agonist ivuxolimab. The receptors shown here come from an adult with an advanced solid tumor such as melanoma, head and neck, liver or kidney cancer. Both conserved end residues are part of each CDR3. Fields, in order: D gene, clone size, V gene, J gene, CDR3 DNA, CDR3 protein. The D gene is left open where the match is weak. Size tells how often a clone was seen (once, few, many) or the class of an expanded clone, and some rows leave it out.

.	.	TRBV7-2	TRBJ1-2	TGTGCCAGCAGCTTAGATATCAGAAAGAACTATGGCTACACCTTC	CASSLDIRKNYGYTF
.	.	TRBV27	TRBJ1-2	TGTGCCAGCAGTTCGGTGAAGGACTATGGCTACACCTTC	CASSSVKDYGYTF
.	medium-sized	TRBV9	TRBJ1-5	TGTGCCAGCAGCGTGGAGGGCTCGGGACAGCCCCAGCATTTT	CASSVEGSGQPQHF
.	once	TRBV28	TRBJ1-5	TGTGCCAGCAGTTTACAGGCCCTCTTCATGGGCCAGCATTTT	CASSLQALFMGQHF
TRBD2	.	TRBV6-1	TRBJ2-5	TGTGCCAGCAGTGAAACCAGCGGGAGGATTGAGACCCAGTACTTC	CASSETSGRIETQYF
TRBD1	.	TRBV5-1	TRBJ2-5	TGCGCCAGCACCCGAGACAGGGGAGAGACCCAGTACTTC	CASTRDRGETQYF
.	.	TRBV5-1	TRBJ2-6	TGCGCCAGCAGCTTGGAGCCAGCCCACAGTTCTGGGGCCAACGTCCTGACTTTC	CASSLEPAHSSGANVLTF
.	.	TRBV4-2	TRBJ2-7	TGTGCCAGCAGCCAGACCCCTCTTGGGGACTACGAGCAGTACTTC	CASSQTPLGDYEQYF
.	.	TRBV25-1	TRBJ2-5	TGTGCCAGCAGTGCCCTGGGGACAATCGAAGAGACCCAGTACTTC	CASSALGTIEETQYF
.	.	TRBV2	TRBJ2-4	TGTGCCAGCAGTAGGTACAAAAACATTCAGTACTTC	CASSRYKNIQYF
.	.	TRBV6-5	TRBJ2-1	TGTGCCAGCAGTTACTCGAAAGTGTCGGATGAGCAGTTCTTC	CASSYSKVSDEQFF
.	.	TRBV21-1	TRBJ2-3	TGTGCCAGCAGCAAAGCATATGGGCTAGCGGGAGAAGATACGCAGTATTTT	CASSKAYGLAGEDTQYF
.	.	TRBV30	TRBJ2-7	TGTGCCTGGAGTGTACGTGGGGAGCAGTACTTC	CAWSVRGEQYF
.	.	TRBV7-8	TRBJ2-7	TGTGCCAGCAGCCTTGCGACAGTAACCTACGAGCAGTACTTC	CASSLATVTYEQYF
.	.	TRBV6-5	TRBJ2-3	TGTGCCAGCAGGGCTGGACTGGCCTTCACAGATACGCAGTATTTT	CASRAGLAFTDTQYF
.	.	TRBV18	TRBJ1-3	TGTGCCAGCTCGCGTCAGATGGGGCATAAGAGCTCTGGAAACACCATATATTTT	CASSRQMGHKSSGNTIYF
.	.	TRBV2	TRBJ2-5	TGTGCCAGCAGTGGCGGAGAGGAAGAGACCCAGTACTTC	CASSGGEEETQYF
.	.	TRBV11-2	TRBJ1-1	TGTGCCAGCAGCCAATCAGGCAGAAGGACTGAAGCTTTCTTT	CASSQSGRRTEAFF
.	.	TRBV6-1	TRBJ2-7	TGTGCCAGCAGGGCGGACGTCGGAGCTCGGGAGCAGTACTTC	CASRADVGAREQYF
TRBD2	.	TRBV5-1	TRBJ2-1	TGCGCCAGCAGGGAAGCGGGACTAGCGGGAGTAACCTACAATGAGCAGTTCTTC	CASREAGLAGVTYNEQFF
.	.	TRBV19	TRBJ2-3	TGTGCCAGTAGTATCCAGGGCCTTCGACTGGGAGATACGCAGTATTTT	CASSIQGLRLGDTQYF
.	.	TRBV5-1	TRBJ2-4	TGCGCCAGCAGCCCGGGACTGTTTCTAGCCAAAAACATTCAGTACTTC	CASSPGLFLAKNIQYF
.	.	TRBV28	TRBJ2-4	TGTGCCAGCAGTTTTGAGCAGGTTCTAGCCAAAAACATTCAGTACTTC	CASSFEQVLAKNIQYF
TRBD1	.	TRBV6-1	TRBJ2-6	TGTGCCAGCAGCGGGGGACAGGGGGAGGCCAACGTCCTGACTTTC	CASSGGQGEANVLTF
.	.	TRBV7-2	TRBJ2-5	TGTGCCAGCAGCCCCGTGTACGACCCCTCCGACCAAGAGACCCAGTACTTC	CASSPVYDPSDQETQYF
.	.	TRBV18	TRBJ1-2	TGTGCCAGCTCACCAGGCGGGAGAGCTAACTATGGCTACACCTTC	CASSPGGRANYGYTF
.	.	TRBV29-1	TRBJ1-1	TGCAGCGGAGACAACACTGAAGCTTTCTTT	CSGDNTEAFF
.	.	TRBV5-1	TRBJ2-7	TGCGCCAGCAGTCCTAGCAAGGCCCGGACTCCTTTGAGCTCCTACGAGCAGTACTTC	CASSPSKARTPLSSYEQYF
.	few	TRBV27	TRBJ2-3	TGTGCCAGCAGGAGCGGGAGCACAGATACGCAGTATTTT	CASRSGSTDTQYF
TRBD1	.	TRBV6-5	TRBJ2-7	TGTGCCAGCAGTAGGACAGGGAACTCCTACGAGCAGTACTTC	CASSRTGNSYEQYF
TRBD2	.	TRBV5-1	TRBJ2-7	TGCGCCAGCAGCCCGGCGGCTAGCGGCCCATACGAGCAGTACTTC	CASSPAASGPYEQYF
TRBD2	.	TRBV6-6	TRBJ2-7	TGTGCCAGCAGTGTCTCAGCGGGAACCTACGAGCAGTACTTC	CASSVSAGTYEQYF
TRBD2	.	TRBV6-1	TRBJ2-5	TGTGCCAGCCATAGCGGGAGGGAGGTAGAGACCCAGTACTTC	CASHSGREVETQYF
TRBD1	.	TRBV6-5	TRBJ2-1	TGTGCCAGCAGGACAGGGCTGGATGAGCAGTTCTTC	CASRTGLDEQFF
TRBD1	.	TRBV9	TRBJ1-2	TGTGCCAGCAGCGTAGGACAGGGGTACAACTATGGCTACACCTTC	CASSVGQGYNYGYTF
.	.	TRBV9	TRBJ2-3	TGTGCCAGCAGCCCTCGCGGAGGACCTAGCACAGATACGCAGTATTTT	CASSPRGGPSTDTQYF
TRBD2	.	TRBV18	TRBJ2-3	TGTGCCAGCTCACCCAGAATGGGGACTAGCGGTGTGGGGGATACGCAGTATTTT	CASSPRMGTSGVGDTQYF
.	.	TRBV5-5	TRBJ2-7	TGTGCCAGCAGCTTGGCCCTGGGAGGCTACTACGAGCAGTACTTC	CASSLALGGYYEQYF
TRBD2	few	TRBV27	TRBJ2-3	TGTGCCAGCGGAGGAGCGGGAGCGACAGATACGCAGTATTTT	CASGGAGATDTQYF
.	few	TRBV28	TRBJ1-3	TGTGCCAGCACCCTCAGAGGGGGTGGAAACACCATATATTTT	CASTLRGGGNTIYF
.	.	TRBV30	TRBJ2-1	TGTGCCTGGCAGGAAGGATCGCCCTACAATGAGCAGTTCTTC	CAWQEGSPYNEQFF
.	.	TRBV6-1	TRBJ1-2	TGTGCCAGCAGTTCCCGTGGTGGGAGGAACTATGGCTACACCTTC	CASSSRGGRNYGYTF
.	.	TRBV5-1	TRBJ1-2	TGCGCCAGCAGTCCTGAAGTAGGTTCTCCCTATGGCTACACCTTC	CASSPEVGSPYGYTF
TRBD2	once	TRBV28	TRBJ2-3	TGTGCCAGCAGCCCAGCGGGAGCGACAGATACGCAGTATTTT	CASSPAGATDTQYF
.	few	TRBV27	TRBJ1-1	TGTGCCAGCAGTCCTACAGAGATGAACACTGAAGCTTTCTTT	CASSPTEMNTEAFF
.	.	TRBV7-9	TRBJ2-3	TGTGCCAGCAGCCAGAGGACAGCCACGAAGGATACGCAGTATTTT	CASSQRTATKDTQYF
.	.	TRBV28	TRBJ1-2	TGTGCCAGTAGAAGAGGGGCCAGCGATTATGGCTACACCTTC	CASRRGASDYGYTF
TRBD1	.	TRBV6-6	TRBJ2-1	TGTGCCAGCAGTCCCCGGGACAGGGGGGCCCATGAGCAGTTCTTC	CASSPRDRGAHEQFF
TRBD1	.	TRBV7-8	TRBJ1-4	TGTGCCAGCAGCGAACAGGGGGCGAGGGAAAAACTGTTTTTT	CASSEQGAREKLFF
.	.	TRBV18	TRBJ1-6	TGTGCCAGCTCACCCGGTTTAGACAGATCTAATTCACCCCTCCACTTT	CASSPGLDRSNSPLHF
.	.	TRBV5-5	TRBJ2-7	TGTGCCAGCAGCTTGGTTGGCGGCGAGCAGTACTTC	CASSLVGGEQYF
.	.	TRBV7-9	TRBJ2-3	TGTGCCAGCAGCTTGTGGGGATCCACAGATACGCAGTATTTT	CASSLWGSTDTQYF
TRBD1	.	TRBV11-2	TRBJ2-7	TGTGCCAGCAGTTACGACAGGGGTAGGGGCTCCGAGCAGTACTTC	CASSYDRGRGSEQYF
.	.	TRBV15	TRBJ2-1	TGTGCCACCAGCAGAGCAGTTGCCGGCTACAATGAGCAGTTCTTC	CATSRAVAGYNEQFF
TRBD2	once	TRBV10-1	TRBJ2-7	TGCGCCAGGGGGGGGTCGAGCTCCTACGAGCAGTACTTC	CARGGSSSYEQYF
.	.	TRBV11-3	TRBJ2-1	TGTGCCAGCAGCTACGACTGGAGCTCCTACAATGAGCAGTTCTTC	CASSYDWSSYNEQFF
.	.	TRBV9	TRBJ2-2	TGTGCCAGCAGCGTAGACCCCCTTTTGTACACCGGGGAGCTGTTTTTT	CASSVDPLLYTGELFF
.	.	TRBV18	TRBJ2-5	TGTGCCAGCTCACCCGAAGAGACCCAGTACTTC	CASSPEETQYF
.	.	TRBV2	TRBJ2-6	TGTGCCAGTAGTATCATTACAACCCGCTCTGGGGCCAACGTCCTGACTTTC	CASSIITTRSGANVLTF
.	.	TRBV6-6	TRBJ2-2	TGTGCCAGCAGTTACTCGGCTAGTAGGCGGGTCGGGGAGCTGTTTTTT	CASSYSASRRVGELFF